This entry features one T cell receptor (beta chain) sequence. The target antigen is unknown. These data are taken from a study of T cell responses to AZD1222 COVID-19 vaccine. Study findings and constraints: Samples come after the peak T cell response, not at day 14. Mostly white British, mostly female donors; authors suggested clonal diversity may be underestimated.

The repertoire was sequenced with immunoSEQ multiplex PCR; TCRdb's copy has only in-frame clones and lacks some. The table shows over 120,000 clones, with around 87% occurring only once. The TCR was taken from an adult in good health. Sequences were derived from peripheral blood, sampled on day 0 of AZD1222 vaccination.

The CDR3 bases are TGTGCCAGCAGCATCCGGGACAGGGGTGGAAACACCATATATTTT. It encodes CASSIRDRGGNTIYF. The genes are TRBV2 and TRBJ1-3; 10 nucleotides align to TRBD1. Per germline, CDR1 SNHLY and CDR2 FYNNEI. The CDR3 is made up of 15 amino acids. V gave up 6 bases and J gave up 3 bases; unmatched junction bases: 5.